This T cell receptor (beta chain) originates from a study of Ad26.COV2.S vaccination and SARS-CoV-2 variants. Treatment meaning: around 19 received Ad26.COV2.S at low or high dose, single or two shots; five or six received placebo; per-sample allocation not given. Specimens were obtained on day 63 following the first vaccine or placebo injection. Whoever gave the sample was an adult aged 18-55 years in Boston. Sequenced by immunoSEQ multiplex PCR; TCRdb stores in-frame clones only, minus some. Of about 680,000 clones in the sample, roughly 90% were seen once. General study findings and limits: Relative to placebo recipients, vaccine recipients exhibited elevated spike-specific TCR breadth.

Trimming stripped 5 bases from V and 4 bases from J, with 17 bases between. This CDR3 spans 15 amino acids. Germline lookup yields CDR1 SEHNR and CDR2 FQNEAQ (reference sequence). Comments on this clone: Its antigen is unidentified.

Sequences were derived from peripheral blood, sampled in a trial of Ad26.COV2.S vaccine versus placebo. This chain connects TRBV7-9 to TRBJ1-1; tentatively, D is TRBD1 (5 bases). This TCR was recovered from a person aged 18-60 years who received the Ad26.COV2.S COVID-19 vaccine or a placebo. The CDR3 DNA follows: TGTGCCAGCAGCCCTACGGGCCGCAGGGTCACTGAAGCTTTCTTT. Translating it yields CASSPTGRRVTEAFF.